Listed here are 27 T cell receptor beta chains from one sample, sequenced in a study of blood T cell repertoires in COVID-19. Generated by immunoSEQ multiplex PCR, the TCRdb table keeps only in-frame clones and is missing some. The top ten clones hold 2.5% to 3.5% of a sample with around 200,000 clones, over 70% of them seen once. Material for sequencing was peripheral blood. The source of these receptors is a middle-aged man with active or convalescent COVID-19.

This sequence joins TRBV19 and TRBJ2-5; maybe TRBD2 (6 bases). Deletions cut 4 bases from V and 5 bases from J, with 11 bases between. Per germline, CDR1 LNHDA and CDR2 SQIVND (reference sequence). CDR3 length: 13 residues. The CDR3 nucleotides read TGTGCCAGTAGTAGCCTAGCGCGGGAGACCCAGTACTTC. Its translation is CASSSLARETQYF.

This chain connects TRBV6-1 to TRBJ2-7; tentatively, D is TRBD1 (5 bases). This CDR3 spans 17 amino acids. The V and J ends lost 4 bases and 4 bases respectively, with 23 bases between them. Germline V CDR1 and CDR2: MNHNS, SASEGT. The CDR3 nucleotides read TGTGCCAGCAGTGGGTCCGTTCAGGACACCTACGAGTACGAGCAGTACTTC. Protein: CASSGSVQDTYEYEQYF.

The chain recombines TRBV19 with TRBJ2-1, with TRBD2 matching 11 bases. CDR3 length: 13 residues. V lost 11 bases to trimming and J lost 10 bases; unmatched junction nucleotides: 10. CDR1 is LNHDA and CDR2 is SQIVND in the germline V gene (reference sequence). The CDR3 DNA is TGTGCCTGCTCACTAGCGGGAGACCCCGAGCAGTTCTTC. Its translation: CACSLAGDPEQFF.

The J gene is TRBJ2-7, the V gene TRBV10-3, with 9 nucleotides matching TRBD1. With V trimmed by 6 bases and J by 2 bases, 8 bases remained unmatched. The CDR3 contains 15 residues. Germline lookup yields CDR1 ENHRY and CDR2 SYGVKD. CDR3 sequence reads: CAIRETGGPTYEQYF. Here the CDR3 DNA reads TGTGCCATCAGGGAAACAGGGGGCCCGACCTACGAGCAGTACTTC.

This sequence joins TRBV3-1 (or the pseudogene TRBV3-2) and TRBJ2-7, with a tentative D call TRBD1 (7 bases). Trimming removed 3 bases at V and 0 bases at J, with 15 bases between. The germline V gene encodes CDR1 LGHDT and CDR2 YNNKEL (reference sequence). The CDR3 sequence is 16 residues long. The CDR3 protein is CASSHGGQRSSYEQYF. CDR3 sequence (DNA): TGTGCCAGCAGCCACGGGGGACAGAGGAGCTCCTACGAGCAGTACTTC.

The chain combines TRBV11-2 with TRBJ1-1; tentative D call: TRBD1 (6 bases). The CDR3 contains 15 residues. V was cut by 3 bases and J by 6 bases, with 17 bases left in between. From germline, CDR1 is SGHAT and CDR2 FQNNGV. The chain's CDR3 is CASSLGGAQGPEAFF. CDR3 DNA sequence: TGTGCCAGCAGCTTGGGGGGGGCCCAAGGCCCTGAAGCTTTCTTT. The whole variable domain, remainder taken from reference TRBV11-2 and TRBJ1-1, is EAGVAQSPRYKIIEKRQSVAFWCNPISGHATLYWYQQILGQGPKLLIQFQNNGVVDDSQLPKDRFSAERLKGVDSTLKIQPAKLEDSAVYLCASSLGGAQGPEAFFGQGTRLTVV.

This clone was counted once. The chain joins TRBV28 to TRBJ1-2; TRBD1 agrees at 7 bases. V gave up 4 bases and J gave up 6 bases; unmatched junction bases: 8. Germline-derived CDR1 and CDR2 are MDHEN and SYDVKM. This CDR3 contains 14 residues. CDR3 sequence (DNA): TGTGCCAGCAGTTCCCCAGGGGGTCCAGATGGCTACACCTTC. Its protein product is CASSSPGGPDGYTF.

CDR3 sequence reads: CASSPKGGRGEEKLFF. The CDR3 bases are TGTGCCAGCAGCCCCAAAGGAGGGAGGGGAGAGGAAAAACTGTTTTTT. The chain employs TRBV9 and TRBJ1-4; a possible D gene is TRBD1 (5 bases). The CDR3 runs to 16 residues. With 4 bases removed from V and 8 bases from J, the gap between germline ends came to 21 bases. The germline V gene encodes CDR1 SGDLS and CDR2 YYNGEE.

This chain connects TRBV6-6 to TRBJ2-1; tentative D call: TRBD2 (6 bases). Germline V gene sequence: CDR1 MNHNY, CDR2 SVGAGI (reference sequence). The CDR3 is 14 amino acids. V shed 9 bases and J shed 8 bases, with 20 bases lying between them. The CDR3 sequence is CASSLVAGGDEQFF. The DNA for the CDR3 is TGTGCCAGTTCCTTAGTGGCCGGGGGAGATGAGCAGTTCTTC.

The CDR3 is CASSIPGENYGYTF. The CDR3 DNA follows: TGTGCCAGCAGTATTCCGGGGGAGAACTATGGCTACACCTTC. The chain links TRBV5-4 to TRBJ1-2; TRBD1 is a possible D gene (5 bases). This CDR3 spans 14 amino acids. The germline CDR1 and CDR2 sequences are SGHNT and YYREEE (reference sequence). Trimming took off 5 bases at V and 2 bases at J, with 13 bases between the two ends.

V and J are TRBV30 and TRBJ1-2; 10 bases agree with TRBD1. CDR1 is GTSNPN, CDR2 SVGIG, per germline (reference sequence). The CDR3 has 14 residues. The junction had 6 bases not matched to a gene; V was cut back by 2 bases and J by 6 bases. This chain's CDR3 is CAWSRDRGRHGYTF. The CDR3 region has the DNA TGTGCCTGGAGTAGGGACAGGGGCAGACATGGCTACACCTTC.

The genes are TRBV19 and TRBJ1-2, with TRBD1 matching 9 bases. This CDR3 spans 14 amino acids. The junction had 8 bases not matched to a gene; V was cut back by 5 bases and J by 7 bases. Germline values: CDR1 LNHDA, CDR2 SQIVND (reference sequence). For the CDR3, the DNA is TGTGCCAGTAGTGAGTACAGGGGGCGTGTTGGCTACACCTTC. This gives the protein CASSEYRGRVGYTF.

The chain employs TRBV15 and TRBJ1-2, with TRBD1 matching 11 bases. CDR3 size: 18 residues. Unmatched junction bases numbered 17, after V lost 5 bases and J lost 6 bases. Germline V gene data show CDR1 as LNHNV and CDR2 as YYDKDF (reference sequence). The CDR3 coding sequence is TGTGCCACCAGCCCCAAAGCTGGGACAGGGGGTCCCTTCGATGGCTACACCTTC. The encoded protein is CATSPKAGTGGPFDGYTF.

This clone was seen only a few times. This rearrangement joins TRBV10-3 to TRBJ1-2, with 8 bases lining up with TRBD1. Per the germline V gene, CDR1 is ENHRY and CDR2 is SYGVKD. Trimming took 4 bases from V and 4 from J; bases not matched to a gene: 5. This CDR3 comprises 14 residues. CDR3 amino acids: CAISGGQGGYGYTF. The CDR3 region has the DNA TGTGCCATCAGTGGAGGACAGGGAGGCTATGGCTACACCTTC.

V gene TRBV7-2 combines with J gene TRBJ1-5; D is possibly TRBD1 (5 bases). Germline V lookup: CDR1 SGHTA, CDR2 FQGNSA. The CDR3 totals 16 residues. The V end lost 5 bases, the J end lost 0 bases, and 14 bases lay between the germline ends. CDR3 residues: CASSRWGGNSNQPQHF. The CDR3 coding sequence is TGTGCCAGCAGCCGGTGGGGGGGGAATAGCAATCAGCCCCAGCATTTT.

This rearrangement joins TRBV5-6 to TRBJ2-7; the D gene is possibly TRBD2 (6 bases). The germline gives CDR1 SGHDT, CDR2 YYEEEE. The CDR3 loop spans 15 amino acids. Between the trimmed V and J ends, which lost 4 bases and 0 bases, there was a span of 14 bases. For the CDR3, the DNA is TGTGCCAGCAGCCAGTTGTCGGGAGCCTCCTACGAGCAGTACTTC. Its translation is CASSQLSGASYEQYF.

The rearrangement links TRBV6-5 to TRBJ2-5; 9 bases map to TRBD1. Germline trimming cut 6 bases from V and 4 bases from J; bases unmatched to any gene: 6. The CDR3 runs to 14 residues. The germline CDR1 and CDR2 sequences are MNHEY and SVGAGI. In DNA, the CDR3 is TGTGCCAGCAGACCTAGGACAGGGGTAGAGACCCAGTACTTC. Its translation is CASRPRTGVETQYF.

V is TRBV14 and J is TRBJ1-1; D is uncertain. Germline CDR1 reads SGHDN; CDR2 reads FVKESK. The CDR3 covers 16 residues. Trimming stripped 0 bases from V and 0 bases from J, with 11 bases between. CDR3 protein: CASSQDINSLNTEAFF. As DNA, the CDR3 is TGTGCCAGCAGCCAAGATATTAACAGTCTGAACACTGAAGCTTTCTTT. Drawing the rest from reference TRBV14 and TRBJ1-1, the complete variable domain is EAGVTQFPSHSVIEKGQTVTLRCDPISGHDNLYWYRRVMGKEIKFLLHFVKESKQDESGMPNNRFLAERTGGTYSTLKVQPAELEDSGVYFCASSQDINSLNTEAFFGQGTRLTVV.

The V gene is TRBV5-1, the J gene TRBJ2-7, with 8 bases aligning to TRBD2. Losses at the gene ends were 9 bases for V and 2 bases for J; bases not matched to a gene: 13. The CDR3 has 15 residues. CDR1 is SGHRS, CDR2 YFSETQ, per germline. The CDR3 DNA sequence: TGCGCCACCGGGCCGGGGGGGGCCCTCGCCTACGAGCAGTACTTC. Translation gives CATGPGGALAYEQYF. The full variable domain, with the rest looked up from reference TRBV5-1 and TRBJ2-7, is KAGVTQTPRYLIKTRGQQVTLSCSPISGHRSVSWYQQTPGQGLQFLFEYFSETQRNKGNFPGRFSGRQFSNSRSEMNVSTLELGDSALYLCATGPGGALAYEQYFGPGTRLTVT.

V usage is TRBV5-6 and J usage is TRBJ2-2, with 10 bases that match TRBD1. Trimming cost V 3 bases and J 6 bases; bases outside gene matches: 5. Germline V gene data show CDR1 as SGHDT and CDR2 as YYEEEE. This CDR3 contains 15 residues. CDR3 nucleotide sequence: TGTGCCAGCAGCTCCCGACAGGGGGCCTCCGGGGAGCTGTTTTTT. Translation gives CASSSRQGASGELFF.

The chain carries TRBV30 and TRBJ2-7, with a weak D call TRBD1 (5 bases). The germline CDR1 and CDR2 sequences are GTSNPN and SVGIG (reference sequence). This CDR3 is built from 12 residues. Trimming took off 0 bases at V and 2 bases at J, with 5 bases between the two ends. The CDR3 DNA reads as TGTGCCTGGAGTGTACAGGCCTACGAGCAGTACTTC. Encoded protein: CAWSVQAYEQYF. The variable domain in full, completed from reference TRBV30 and TRBJ2-7, reads SQTIHQWPATLVQPVGSPLSLECTVEGTSNPNLYWYRQAAGRGLQLLFYSVGIGQISSEVPQNLSASRPQDRQFILSSKKLLLSDSGFYLCAWSVQAYEQYFGPGTRLTVT.

This clone has just one count. The CDR3 DNA reads as TGTGCCAGCAGCCACCCAGCGGGAGGGGGCGAGCAGTACTTC. The encoded protein is CASSHPAGGGEQYF. This chain connects TRBV14 to TRBJ2-7; 10 bases are a match to TRBD2. J was trimmed by 6 bases and V by 3 bases; bases with no gene match: 5. Germline V gene lookup returns CDR1 SGHDN and CDR2 FVKESK. The CDR3 is 14 residues long. The full variable domain, its missing parts supplied by reference TRBV14 and TRBJ2-7, is EAGVTQFPSHSVIEKGQTVTLRCDPISGHDNLYWYRRVMGKEIKFLLHFVKESKQDESGMPNNRFLAERTGGTYSTLKVQPAELEDSGVYFCASSHPAGGGEQYFGPGTRLTVT.

This sequence joins TRBV27 and TRBJ2-3; 9 nucleotides align to TRBD2. CDR3 size: 13 residues. The V segment lost 10 bases and the J segment 4 bases; nucleotides outside the gene matches: 6. From germline, CDR1 is MNHEY and CDR2 SMNVEV (reference sequence). CDR3: CATRVAGADTQYF. The CDR3 DNA is TGTGCCACCAGGGTAGCGGGAGCAGATACGCAGTATTTT.

The chain carries TRBV5-1 and TRBJ2-1, with a tentative D call TRBD2 (6 bases). The CDR3 has 17 residues. V shed 4 bases and J shed 0 bases, with 17 bases lying between them. Germline V gene lookup returns CDR1 SGHRS and CDR2 YFSETQ. CDR3 coding DNA: TGCGCCAGCAGCAAGAACCTTCTAGCGAACTCCTACAATGAGCAGTTCTTC. It yields the protein CASSKNLLANSYNEQFF.

The V and J genes are TRBV2 and TRBJ2-5; possible D gene TRBD1, 5 bases. Between the trimmed V and J ends, which lost 1 base and 3 bases, there was a span of 6 bases. The CDR3 has 13 amino acids. From germline, CDR1 is SNHLY and CDR2 FYNNEI. CDR3 protein: CASSEDRKETQYF. The CDR3 DNA is TGTGCCAGCAGTGAAGACAGGAAAGAGACCCAGTACTTC.

This sequence joins TRBV13 and TRBJ2-1; 7 bases agree with TRBD1. CDR1 is PRHDT and CDR2 is FYEKMQ in the germline V gene (reference sequence). This CDR3 comprises 15 residues. V shed 5 bases and J 5 bases; nucleotides not matched to a gene: 9. DNA of the CDR3: TGTGCCAGCAGCCCGAGTTGGGACAGCAACAATGAGCAGTTCTTC. Amino acids: CASSPSWDSNNEQFF.

The chain joins TRBV11-3 to TRBJ2-3; 10 bases agree with TRBD1. Germline V CDR1 and CDR2: SGHNT, YENEEA. J was trimmed by 3 bases and V by 4 bases; bases with no gene match: 10. CDR3 length equals 17 residues. CDR3 nucleotides: TGTGCCAGCAGCTCCGATTTGGACAGGGGGAGAACAGATACGCAGTATTTT. Amino acid sequence: CASSSDLDRGRTDTQYF.